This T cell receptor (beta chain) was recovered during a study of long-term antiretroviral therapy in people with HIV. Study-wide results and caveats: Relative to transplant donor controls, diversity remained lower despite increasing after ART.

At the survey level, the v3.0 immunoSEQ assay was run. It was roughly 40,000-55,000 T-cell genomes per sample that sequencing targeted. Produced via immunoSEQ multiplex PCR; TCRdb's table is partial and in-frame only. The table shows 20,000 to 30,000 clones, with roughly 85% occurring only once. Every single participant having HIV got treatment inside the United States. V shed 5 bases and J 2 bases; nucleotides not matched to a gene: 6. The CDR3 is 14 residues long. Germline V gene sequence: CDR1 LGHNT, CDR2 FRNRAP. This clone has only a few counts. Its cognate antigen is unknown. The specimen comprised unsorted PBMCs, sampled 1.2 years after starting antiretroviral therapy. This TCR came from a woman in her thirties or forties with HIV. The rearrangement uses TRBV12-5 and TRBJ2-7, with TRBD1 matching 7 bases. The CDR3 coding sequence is TGTGCTAGTGGTACCGGCACAGGGGCCTACGAGCAGTACTTC. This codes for CASGTGTGAYEQYF. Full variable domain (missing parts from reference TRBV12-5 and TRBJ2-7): DARVTQTPRHKVTEMGQEVTMRCQPILGHNTVFWYRQTMMQGLELLAYFRNRAPLDDSGMPKDRFSAEMPDATLATLKIQPSEPRDSAVYFCASGTGTGAYEQYFGPGTRLTVT.